This TCR beta chain is from a study of T cell clonality in common variable immunodeficiency. Sequencing was performed with immunoSEQ multiplex PCR; in TCRdb, only in-frame clones are kept and a portion is missing. The specimen has about 64,000 clones, none found just once. This clone occurred many times. The read is 3 residues too short to cover the CDR3 end, so that end is filled in from the germline J gene. This CDR3 has 15 amino acids. The V gene lost 6 bases and the J gene lost 3 bases, with 18 bases spanning the gap. Germline values: CDR1 DFQATT, CDR2 SNEGSKA (reference sequence). The TCR was taken from a person aged 18 to 70 in good health. The V gene is TRBV20-1, the J gene TRBJ2-1, with TRBD2 as a possible D gene (6 bases). The sequenced sample consisted of peripheral blood mononuclear cells. CDR3 sequence: CSARESGLNYNEQFF. CDR3 bases read: TGCAGTGCCAGGGAATCGGGACTTAACTACAATGAG.